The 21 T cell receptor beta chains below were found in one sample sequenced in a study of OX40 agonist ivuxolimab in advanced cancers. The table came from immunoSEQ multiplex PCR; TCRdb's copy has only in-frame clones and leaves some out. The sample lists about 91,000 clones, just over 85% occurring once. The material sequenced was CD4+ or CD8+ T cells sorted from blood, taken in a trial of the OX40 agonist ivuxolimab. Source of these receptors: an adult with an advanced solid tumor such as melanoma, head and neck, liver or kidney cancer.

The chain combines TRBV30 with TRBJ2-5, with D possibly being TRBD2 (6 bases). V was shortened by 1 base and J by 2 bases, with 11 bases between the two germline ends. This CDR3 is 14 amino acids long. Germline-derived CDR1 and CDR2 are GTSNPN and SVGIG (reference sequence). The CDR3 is CAWSAPGLQETQYF. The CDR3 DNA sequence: TGTGCCTGGAGTGCTCCGGGACTTCAAGAGACCCAGTACTTC.

CDR3 DNA: TGTGCCAGCAGTGAGCGGGAAGTGCACAATGAGCAGTTCTTC. Its protein product is CASSEREVHNEQFF. The chain carries TRBV2 and TRBJ2-1; D possibly corresponds to TRBD2 (6 bases). Germline CDR1 reads SNHLY; CDR2 reads FYNNEI. The CDR3 sequence is 14 residues long. V lost 3 bases and J lost 5, with 11 bases in between.

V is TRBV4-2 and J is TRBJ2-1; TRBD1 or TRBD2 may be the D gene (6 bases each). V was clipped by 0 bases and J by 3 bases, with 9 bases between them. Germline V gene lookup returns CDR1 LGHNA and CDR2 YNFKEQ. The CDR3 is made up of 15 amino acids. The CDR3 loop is CASSQDEGGYNEQFF. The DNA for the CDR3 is TGTGCCAGCAGCCAAGATGAGGGGGGCTACAATGAGCAGTTCTTC.

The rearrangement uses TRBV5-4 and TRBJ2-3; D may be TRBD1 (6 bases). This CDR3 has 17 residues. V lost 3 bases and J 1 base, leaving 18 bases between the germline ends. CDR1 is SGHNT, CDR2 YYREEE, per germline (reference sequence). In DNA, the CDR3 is TGTGCCAGCAGCTCTGGGGGCGTCCCGGTGGGCACAGATACGCAGTATTTT. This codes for CASSSGGVPVGTDTQYF. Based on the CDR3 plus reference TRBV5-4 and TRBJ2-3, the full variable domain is ETGVTQSPTHLIKTRGQQVTLRCSSQSGHNTVSWYQQALGQGPQFIFQYYREEENGRGNFPPRFSGLQFPNYSSELNVNALELDDSALYLCASSSGGVPVGTDTQYFGPGTRLTVL.

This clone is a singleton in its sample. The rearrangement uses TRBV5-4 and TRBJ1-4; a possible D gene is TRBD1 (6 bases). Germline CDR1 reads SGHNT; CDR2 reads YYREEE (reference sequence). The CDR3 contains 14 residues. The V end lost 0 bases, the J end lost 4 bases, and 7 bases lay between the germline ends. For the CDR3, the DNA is TGTGCCAGCAGCTTGGAAGGGGGTAATGAAAAACTGTTTTTT. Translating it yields CASSLEGGNEKLFF.

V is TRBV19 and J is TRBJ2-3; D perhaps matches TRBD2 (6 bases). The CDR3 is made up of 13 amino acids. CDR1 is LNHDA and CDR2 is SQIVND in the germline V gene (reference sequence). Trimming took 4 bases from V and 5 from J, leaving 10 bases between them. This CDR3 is CASSKGLRDTQYF. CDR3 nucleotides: TGTGCCAGTAGTAAGGGACTTCGAGATACGCAGTATTTT. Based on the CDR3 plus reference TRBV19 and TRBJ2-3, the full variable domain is DGGITQSPKYLFRKEGQNVTLSCEQNLNHDAMYWYRQDPGQGLRLIYYSQIVNDFQKGDIAEGYSVSREKKESFPLTVTSAQKNPTAFYLCASSKGLRDTQYFGPGTRLTVL.

The CDR3 sequence: CSVPRGGLPDTQYF. CDR3 in DNA: TGCAGCGTCCCTCGCGGCGGGCTACCAGATACGCAGTATTTT. The rearrangement joins TRBV29-1 to TRBJ2-3; maybe TRBD2 (5 bases). Trimming took 6 bases from V and 4 from J, leaving 17 bases between them. The CDR3 runs 14 residues. Germline V gene sequence: CDR1 SQVTM, CDR2 ANQGSEA.

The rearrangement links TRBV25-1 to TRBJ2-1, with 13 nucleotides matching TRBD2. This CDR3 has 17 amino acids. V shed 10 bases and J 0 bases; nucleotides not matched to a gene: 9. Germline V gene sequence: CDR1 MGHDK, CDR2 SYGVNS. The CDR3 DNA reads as TGTGCCACTACTAGCGGGAGGGCCCCGAACTCCTACAATGAGCAGTTCTTC. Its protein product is CATTSGRAPNSYNEQFF.

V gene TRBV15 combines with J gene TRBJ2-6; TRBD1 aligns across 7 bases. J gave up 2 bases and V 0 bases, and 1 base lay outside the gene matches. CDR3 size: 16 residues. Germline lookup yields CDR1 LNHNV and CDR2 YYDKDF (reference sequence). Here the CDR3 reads CATSRDQGAGANVLTF. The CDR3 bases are TGTGCCACCAGCAGAGATCAGGGGGCTGGGGCCAACGTCCTGACTTTC.

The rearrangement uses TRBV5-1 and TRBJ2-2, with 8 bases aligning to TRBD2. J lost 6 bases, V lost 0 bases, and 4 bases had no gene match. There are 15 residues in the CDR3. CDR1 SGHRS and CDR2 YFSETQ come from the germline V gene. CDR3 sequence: CASSLDVLAAGELFF. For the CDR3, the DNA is TGCGCCAGCAGCTTGGACGTACTAGCGGCCGGGGAGCTGTTTTTT.

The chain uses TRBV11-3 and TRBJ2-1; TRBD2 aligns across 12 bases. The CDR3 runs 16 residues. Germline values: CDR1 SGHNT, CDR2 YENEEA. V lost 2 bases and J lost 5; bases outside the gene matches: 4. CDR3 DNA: TGTGCCAGCAGCTTACTAGCGGGAGGGCTGAACAATGAGCAGTTCTTC. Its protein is CASSLLAGGLNNEQFF.

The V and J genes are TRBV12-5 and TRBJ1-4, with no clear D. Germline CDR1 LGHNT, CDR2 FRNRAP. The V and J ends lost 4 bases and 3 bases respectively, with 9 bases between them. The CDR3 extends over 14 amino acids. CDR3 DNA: TGTGCTAGTGGTTCGGGCGCGGCTAATGAAAAACTGTTTTTT. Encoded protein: CASGSGAANEKLFF.

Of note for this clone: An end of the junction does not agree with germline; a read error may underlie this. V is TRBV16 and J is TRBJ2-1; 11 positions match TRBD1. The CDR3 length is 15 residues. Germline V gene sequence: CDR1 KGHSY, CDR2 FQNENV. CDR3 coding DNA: TGTGCCAGCAGCCAATCGGGACAGGGGGACAATGAACAGTTCTTC. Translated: CASSQSGQGDNEQFF.

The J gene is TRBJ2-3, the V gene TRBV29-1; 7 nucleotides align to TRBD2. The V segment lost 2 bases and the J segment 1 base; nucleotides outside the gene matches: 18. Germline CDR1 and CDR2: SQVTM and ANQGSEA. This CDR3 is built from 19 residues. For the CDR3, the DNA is TGCAGCGTTGAATGGGGAGGGGCAGTGTACCCACTCCGCACAGATACGCAGTATTTT. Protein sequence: CSVEWGGAVYPLRTDTQYF.

Here the CDR3 DNA reads TGTGCCAGCAGCTTAGTGTCAGGGGGACACACTGAAGCTTTCTTT. This gives the protein CASSLVSGGHTEAFF. The J gene is TRBJ1-1, the V gene TRBV7-9; TRBD1 agrees at 7 bases. Germline V CDR1 and CDR2: SEHNR, FQNEAQ (reference sequence). This CDR3 is built from 15 residues. Trimming removed 1 base from V and 3 bases from J; junction bases left unmatched: 5.

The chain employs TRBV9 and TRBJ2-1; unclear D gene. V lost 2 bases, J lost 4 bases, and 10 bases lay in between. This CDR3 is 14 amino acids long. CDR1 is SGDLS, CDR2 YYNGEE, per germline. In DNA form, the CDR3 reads TGTGCCAGCAGCGTTGGAAGGGAATACAATGAGCAGTTCTTC. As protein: CASSVGREYNEQFF.

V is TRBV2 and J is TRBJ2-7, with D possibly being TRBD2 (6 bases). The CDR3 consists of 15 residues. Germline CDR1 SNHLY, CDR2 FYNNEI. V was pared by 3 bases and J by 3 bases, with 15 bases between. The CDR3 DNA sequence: TGTGCCAGCAGTGAGGGTGGGACTCGTGGCTACGAGCAGTACTTC. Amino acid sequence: CASSEGGTRGYEQYF.

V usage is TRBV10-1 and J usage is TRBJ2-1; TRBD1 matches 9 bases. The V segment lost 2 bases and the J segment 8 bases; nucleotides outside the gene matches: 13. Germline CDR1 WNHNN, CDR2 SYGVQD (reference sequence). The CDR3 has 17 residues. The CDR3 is CASSEGIGQGKIHEQFF. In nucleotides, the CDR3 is TGCGCCAGCAGTGAGGGCATCGGACAGGGGAAGATTCATGAGCAGTTCTTC.

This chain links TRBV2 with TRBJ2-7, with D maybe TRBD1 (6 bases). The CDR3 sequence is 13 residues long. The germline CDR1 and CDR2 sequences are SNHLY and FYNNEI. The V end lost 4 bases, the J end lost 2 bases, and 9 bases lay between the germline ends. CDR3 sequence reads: CASSGQGPYEQYF. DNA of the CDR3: TGTGCCAGCAGTGGGCAGGGGCCCTACGAGCAGTACTTC.

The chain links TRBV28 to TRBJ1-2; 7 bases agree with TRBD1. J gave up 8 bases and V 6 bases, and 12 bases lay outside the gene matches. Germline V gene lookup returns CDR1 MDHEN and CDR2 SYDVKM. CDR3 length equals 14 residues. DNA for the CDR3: TGTGCCAGCAGAACACCATACGGGACAGTGGGCTACACCTTC. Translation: CASRTPYGTVGYTF.

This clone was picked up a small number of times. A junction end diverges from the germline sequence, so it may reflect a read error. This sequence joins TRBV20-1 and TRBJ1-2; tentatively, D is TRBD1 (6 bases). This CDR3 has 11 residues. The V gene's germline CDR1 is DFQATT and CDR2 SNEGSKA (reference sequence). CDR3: CSARGGAGYTF. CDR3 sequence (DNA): TGCAGTGCCAGAGGGGGAGCTGGCTACACCTTC.